This T cell receptor beta chain stems from a study of T cell responses to AZD1222 COVID-19 vaccine (dated by TCRdb to the early 2020s). Study-wide context: A total of 233 trial participants underwent TCR sequencing, of whom roughly 210 had received two doses of AZD1222 and 26 had received two doses of the MenACWY control vaccine. Trial participants were enrolled into age subgroups of 18-55, 56-69 and 70-plus years, which contained around 150, 29 and 61 TCR-sequenced participants, respectively.

This sample's time point label indicates: about 28 days (+/-7) after the second vaccine dose. Because spike-specific TCR depth and breadth did not differ between the two schedules, AZD1222 recipients who got a second dose at roughly 4 weeks were pooled with those who got a second dose at roughly 12 weeks. Vaccinee samples came from UK trials COV001 and COV002, including a single-blind randomized controlled phase 2/3 trial of AZD1222 (ChAdOx1 nCoV-19) in healthy adults. For TCRbeta chain sequencing, PBMC samples were collected from trial participants at day 0 and at day 28 after the second dose. Concerning this clone itself: The antigen this receptor binds is unknown. No per-base quality is available; no much larger clone lies one base away.

The CDR3 regions of human TCRbeta chains were analyzed by immunosequencing. Per the original workflow: Repertoire TCRs were matched against a reference library of SARS-CoV-2-specific TCRs generated with the MIRA antigen-specificity platform. Breadth meant the fraction of unique TCRs that were SARS-CoV-2-associated, whereas depth meant the fraction of total T cells that were SARS-CoV-2-associated. Using the MIRA data, each spike-specific TCR was mapped to the spike region that the TCR reacts to and placed in a CD4 or CD8 class. Log10-transformed breadth and depth values were compared by one-way ANOVA with Sidak's multiple comparisons tests. TCRdb holds this immuneACCESS table with in-frame rearrangements only. Some clones are missing; in checked studies, unresolved V genes explain under half, and the rest has no known cause. V, J and clone size derive from that table, while D and trimming were established from the DNA sequence. The sample contains about 180,000 clones, 92% of them found a single time. The ten largest clones take up around 1.9% of the sample.

V loses 4 bases, J loses 7 bases, and the germline ends lie 14 bases apart. According to the germline V gene, CDR1 reads KGHSH and CDR2 reads LQKENI. The cysteine opens and the phenylalanine closes a CDR3 of 13 amino acids. Only CDR3 DNA is held: 39 bases, read in frame from base 1. Study-wide conclusions, independent of this receptor: After two AZD1222 doses, both the breadth and the depth of spike-specific TCRs were significantly higher than at day 0 and than in MenACWY recipients. Because no samples from the day 14 peak response were available, repertoires could be characterized only after the peak T cell response. Nearly half of unique spike-specific TCRs reportedly recognized epitopes outside regions mutated in the B.1.351 and B.1.1.7 variants. Only six AZD1222 recipients were SARS-CoV-2 seropositive at baseline, limiting conclusions about previously exposed vaccinees. Participants were mostly white British, with more females than males. The authors suggested clonal diversity may have been underestimated. In the small 56-69-year group, the increase in depth fell short of significance, most likely because of low power. CD4 TCRs associated with the vaccine covered the entire spike protein, and the dominant responses were in regions 160-218 and 743-854.

The receptor chain draws on TRBV18 and TRBJ2-7; the D gene cannot be named for sure. This receptor was taken from an adult who received the AZD1222 COVID-19 vaccine. The specimen comprised peripheral blood, sampled 28 days after the second AZD1222 dose. CDR3 sequence: CASSQDQSWEQYF. The nucleotide sequence is TGTGCCAGCTCACAGGACCAATCGTGGGAGCAGTACTTC.